These 4 T cell receptor beta chains came from one sample sequenced in a study of control samples from healthy donors and cancer patients. Measured with immunoSEQ multiplex PCR; TCRdb has only the in-frame clones, and not every one. The repertoire consists of tens of thousands of clones, with 85% occurring once and the leading ten covering approximately 19%. The sample was blood. The receptors were sampled from a man under 40 in good health.

The chain joins TRBV7-2 to TRBJ2-1; 9 bases agree with TRBD2. The CDR3 extends over 17 amino acids. V shed 0 bases and J 9 bases; nucleotides not matched to a gene: 12. Germline CDR1 is SGHTA and CDR2 is FQGNSA. CDR3 in amino acids: CASSLARRRGGFGEQFF. The CDR3 coding sequence is TGTGCCAGCAGCTTAGCCAGGCGGCGGGGGGGCTTCGGTGAGCAGTTCTTC.

The chain has TRBV7-3 and TRBJ1-1, with TRBD1 matching over 10 bases. V trimming: 3 bases; J trimming: 1 base; junction bases outside the gene matches: 5. Germline V lookup: CDR1 SGHTA, CDR2 FQGTGA. The CDR3 totals 16 residues. Written as DNA, the CDR3 is TGTGCCAGCAGCTTGGGACAGGGGAGATCGAACACTGAAGCTTTCTTT. Amino acids: CASSLGQGRSNTEAFF.

This chain joins TRBV11-2 and TRBJ2-1; 8 nucleotides match TRBD2. CDR3 length: 16 residues. Trimming removed 3 bases from V and 4 bases from J; junction bases left unmatched: 8. From germline, CDR1 is SGHAT and CDR2 FQNNGV. The DNA of the CDR3 is TGTGCCAGCAGCTTGCGCCCGGGACTAGTATACAATGAGCAGTTCTTC. As protein: CASSLRPGLVYNEQFF.

This chain links TRBV9 with TRBJ1-4; TRBD1 might be the D (6 bases). CDR1 is SGDLS and CDR2 is YYNGEE in the germline V gene. The ends were cut back, 0 bases at V and 8 bases at J, with 11 bases in the middle. The CDR3 covers 14 residues. DNA of the CDR3: TGTGCCAGCAGCGTAGGAGGGGGAGGCGAAAAACTGTTTTTT. Translation gives CASSVGGGGEKLFF.